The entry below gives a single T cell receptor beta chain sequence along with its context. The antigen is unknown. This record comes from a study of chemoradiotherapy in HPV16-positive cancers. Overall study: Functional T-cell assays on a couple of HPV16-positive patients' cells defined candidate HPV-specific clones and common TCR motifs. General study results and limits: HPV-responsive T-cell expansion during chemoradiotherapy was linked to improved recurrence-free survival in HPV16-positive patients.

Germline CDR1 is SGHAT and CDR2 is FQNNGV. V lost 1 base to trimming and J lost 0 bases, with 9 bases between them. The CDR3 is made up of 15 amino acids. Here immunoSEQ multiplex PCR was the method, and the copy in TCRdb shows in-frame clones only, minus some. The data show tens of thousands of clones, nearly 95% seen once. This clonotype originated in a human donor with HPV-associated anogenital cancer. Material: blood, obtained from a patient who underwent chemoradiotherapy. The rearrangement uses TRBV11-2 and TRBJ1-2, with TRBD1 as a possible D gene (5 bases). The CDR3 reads CASSLGGVPNYGYTF. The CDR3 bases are TGTGCCAGCAGCTTAGGAGGGGTTCCTAACTATGGCTACACCTTC.